A single sample is the source of the 29 T cell receptor beta chains below, sequenced in a study of T cell responses to AZD1222 COVID-19 vaccine (dated by TCRdb to about 2021). The meaning of the sample's time point label: baseline before first vaccination. Receptor libraries were prepared by the immunoSEQ multiplex PCR assay. TCRdb took over this immuneACCESS table, retaining in-frame rearrangements with V and J assigned. Such tables are incomplete; in checked studies, under half of the missing clones stem from an unresolved V gene, and the remainder is unexplained. The sample records some 110,000 clones, 80% to 90% of which are singletons. Over 7.5% of the sample lies in the top ten. Specimen: peripheral blood, collected on day 0 of AZD1222 vaccination. Receptors originate from an adult in good health.

This clone appeared a few times. CDR3 residues: CASSVAGQGATDTQYF. DNA for the CDR3: TGTGCCAGCAGCGTAGCGGGACAGGGGGCCACAGATACGCAGTATTTT. The chain links TRBV9 to TRBJ2-3, with 12 positions matching TRBD1. The J segment lost 2 bases and the V segment lost 0 bases, leaving 1 base of the junction unmatched. The germline gives CDR1 SGDLS, CDR2 YYNGEE. The CDR3 runs to 16 residues.

The rearrangement joins TRBV5-1 to TRBJ2-1; D remains unclear. In germline, CDR1 is SGHRS, CDR2 YFSETQ. The CDR3 extends over 15 amino acids. The V gene lost 4 bases and the J gene lost 6 bases, with 17 bases spanning the gap. CDR3 coding DNA: TGCGCCAGCAGCCGATCCGGTATTTCCCTCAATGAGCAGTTCTTC. Translating gives CASSRSGISLNEQFF.

The rearrangement uses TRBV4-2 and TRBJ2-7, with unresolved D. The CDR3 totals 14 residues. The V end was cut by 4 bases, the J end by 2 bases, with 12 bases between. The germline V gene encodes CDR1 LGHNA and CDR2 YNFKEQ. The CDR3 DNA is TGTGCCAGCAGCCTCCTCGACTCGCCCTACGAGCAGTACTTC. It codes for CASSLLDSPYEQYF.

The chain links TRBV30 to TRBJ1-4, with D possibly matching TRBD1 (6 bases). The CDR3 has 15 residues. Germline CDR1 and CDR2: GTSNPN and SVGIG (reference sequence). Trimming removed 4 bases at V and 4 bases at J, with 16 bases between. CDR3 residues: CAWNTGRNDNEKLFF. CDR3 DNA sequence: TGTGCCTGGAATACAGGGAGGAATGATAATGAAAAACTGTTTTTT.

The rearrangement joins TRBV27 to TRBJ1-1; 7 nucleotides match TRBD1. The CDR3 is 16 residues long. CDR1 and CDR2 from the germline V gene are MNHEY and SMNVEV (reference sequence). Trimming took 3 bases from V and 0 from J; bases not matched to a gene: 7. CDR3 sequence: CASSLYRGRMNTEAFF. CDR3 coding DNA: TGTGCCAGCAGTTTGTACAGGGGCAGGATGAACACTGAAGCTTTCTTT.

The chain has TRBV9 and TRBJ2-1, with D perhaps given as TRBD1 or TRBD2 (5 bases each). The CDR3 runs 15 residues. Germline V gene sequence: CDR1 SGDLS, CDR2 YYNGEE. V gave up 2 bases and J gave up 4 bases, with 13 bases separating them. The CDR3 region has the DNA TGTGCCAGCAGCGTTTCCGGGGCTTCATACAATGAGCAGTTCTTC. Its protein product is CASSVSGASYNEQFF.

The CDR3 DNA follows: TGTGCCAGCAGTGAATTAGGTTATAACCGCCCCCGCGAGCAGTACTTC. Its translation is CASSELGYNRPREQYF. The chain recombines TRBV2 with TRBJ2-7; no reliable D call. There are 16 residues in the CDR3. Per germline, CDR1 SNHLY and CDR2 FYNNEI. V was cut by 2 bases and J by 6 bases, with 20 bases left in between.

This clone was found once. The genes are TRBV5-3 and TRBJ2-7; D is unclear. TRBV5-3 is assigned to the ORF class and has an uncertain function. The CDR3 has 14 amino acids. V lost 1 base and J lost 2, with 10 bases in between. The CDR3 DNA reads TGTGCCAGAAGCTTGACAGTTCCAGCCTACGAGCAGTACTTC. This sequence encodes CARSLTVPAYEQYF.

As DNA, the CDR3 is TGTGCCAGCAGTAACCACCGGACAGAAATATATGGCTACACCTTC. The encoded protein is CASSNHRTEIYGYTF. V usage is TRBV6-2 or TRBV6-3 and J usage is TRBJ1-2; D possibly corresponds to TRBD1 (6 bases). The germline V and J ends were trimmed by 5 bases and 5 bases, with 18 bases remaining between them. CDR1 is MNHEY, CDR2 SVGEGT, per germline. The CDR3 runs 15 residues.

The rearrangement uses TRBV9 and TRBJ1-1, with a tentative D call TRBD1 (5 bases). Trimming took off 3 bases at V and 1 base at J, with 13 bases between the two ends. In germline, CDR1 is SGDLS, CDR2 YYNGEE. The CDR3 is 15 amino acids. In DNA, the CDR3 is TGTGCCAGCAGCGACCCTCTGGACAAGAACACTGAAGCTTTCTTT. Its translation: CASSDPLDKNTEAFF.

V is TRBV4-3 and J is TRBJ2-7; D call uncertain. The CDR3 runs to 14 residues. The germline V gene encodes CDR1 LGHNA and CDR2 YSLEER. The V end was cut by 0 bases, the J end by 0 bases, with 6 bases between. The CDR3 spells CASSQDSLSYEQYF. CDR3 nucleotide sequence: TGCGCCAGCAGCCAAGACAGTCTCTCCTACGAGCAGTACTTC.

The chain is built from TRBV11-2 and TRBJ1-3, with D uncertain. The V gene lost 4 bases and the J gene lost 0 bases, with 10 bases spanning the gap. The CDR3 contains 15 residues. The V gene's germline CDR1 is SGHAT and CDR2 FQNNGV. CDR3 sequence reads: CASSSTLSSGNTIYF. CDR3 nucleotide sequence: TGTGCCAGCAGCTCGACACTGAGCTCTGGAAACACCATATATTTT.

The chain has TRBV5-1 and TRBJ2-5; 9 bases map to TRBD2. Per the germline V gene, CDR1 is SGHRS and CDR2 is YFSETQ. J lost 4 bases, V lost 7 bases, and 5 bases had no gene match. The CDR3 spans 13 residues. The chain's CDR3 is CASGAGGIETQYF. The CDR3 nucleotides are TGCGCCAGCGGAGCGGGAGGAATAGAGACCCAGTACTTC.

The CDR3 DNA sequence: TGTGCCAGCAGCGTAGCCCCTACGCCCTGGACAGGGGGAAACACCATATATTTT. Translating it yields CASSVAPTPWTGGNTIYF. V and J are TRBV9 and TRBJ1-3; 8 positions match TRBD1. With V trimmed by 0 bases and J by 4 bases, 12 bases remained unmatched. This CDR3 spans 18 amino acids. In germline, CDR1 is SGDLS, CDR2 YYNGEE.

This sequence joins TRBV28 and TRBJ2-1; 10 nucleotides agree with TRBD1. Per the germline V gene, CDR1 is MDHEN and CDR2 is SYDVKM. The CDR3 sequence is 15 residues long. Losses at the gene ends were 2 bases for V and 5 bases for J; bases not matched to a gene: 3. This CDR3 reads CASSLGTGVDNEQFF. CDR3 nucleotide sequence: TGTGCCAGCAGTTTAGGGACAGGGGTCGACAATGAGCAGTTCTTC.

This clone was seen a single time. The genes are TRBV3-1 (or the pseudogene TRBV3-2) and TRBJ2-2, with a weak D call TRBD1 (5 bases). The germline V and J ends were trimmed by 8 bases and 7 bases, with 8 bases remaining between them. This CDR3 has 11 amino acids. The germline CDR1 and CDR2 sequences are LGHDT and YNNKEL (reference sequence). The CDR3 loop reads CASVRGGELFF. The CDR3 DNA reads TGTGCCAGCGTAAGGGGCGGGGAGCTGTTTTTT.

This clone was recorded only once. This chain uses TRBV7-6 with TRBJ2-2; TRBD2 matches at 9 bases. The V segment lost 3 bases and the J segment 5 bases; nucleotides outside the gene matches: 4. Per the germline V gene, CDR1 is SGHVS and CDR2 is FNYEAQ. The CDR3 loop spans 15 amino acids. CDR3 nucleotides: TGTGCCAGCAGCTTGCTCACTAGCGGGACCGGGGAGCTGTTTTTT. It yields the protein CASSLLTSGTGELFF. The whole variable domain, filled in from reference TRBV7-6 and TRBJ2-2, reads GAGVSQSPRYKVTKRGQDVALRCDPISGHVSLYWYRQALGQGPEFLTYFNYEAQQDKSGLPNDRFSAERPEGSISTLTIQRTEQRDSAMYRCASSLLTSGTGELFFGEGSRLTVL.

V usage is TRBV6-5 and J usage is TRBJ2-7; weak D call: TRBD2 (5 bases). With 2 bases removed from V and 3 bases from J, the gap between germline ends came to 11 bases. The V gene's germline CDR1 is MNHEY and CDR2 SVGAGI. The CDR3 consists of 14 residues. The CDR3 DNA is TGTGCCAGCAGTTACGAGCGGAAGAACTACGAGCAGTACTTC. Translation gives CASSYERKNYEQYF.

This chain joins TRBV5-1 and TRBJ2-1; D not certain. The CDR3 has 15 residues. Trimming stripped 4 bases from V and 4 bases from J, with 15 bases between. Germline V gene lookup returns CDR1 SGHRS and CDR2 YFSETQ. As DNA, the CDR3 is TGCGCCAGCAGCCCCGACGCGCGCCCTTACAATGAGCAGTTCTTC. Its protein is CASSPDARPYNEQFF.

The rearrangement uses TRBV29-1 and TRBJ1-5; D is unresolved. This CDR3 is built from 14 residues. Looked up from germline, CDR1 is SQVTM and CDR2 is ANQGSEA. V was shortened by 5 bases and J by 0 bases, with 11 bases between the two germline ends. The CDR3 loop reads CSVQGEYSNQPQHF. For the CDR3, the DNA is TGCAGCGTTCAAGGAGAATATAGCAATCAGCCCCAGCATTTT. The variable domain in full, completed from reference TRBV29-1 and TRBJ1-5, reads SAVISQKPSRDICQRGTSLTIQCQVDSQVTMMFWYRQQPGQSLTLIATANQGSEATYESGFVIDKFPISRPNLTFSTLTVSNMSPEDSSIYLCSVQGEYSNQPQHFGDGTRLSIL.

The V gene is TRBV7-9, the J gene TRBJ1-1, with 7 bases aligning to TRBD1. The CDR3 is made up of 17 amino acids. With 5 bases clipped from V and 4 bases from J, the junction kept 16 bases outside the gene matches. The germline V gene encodes CDR1 SEHNR and CDR2 FQNEAQ (reference sequence). CDR3: CASSHDTGDRASTEAFF. The CDR3 nucleotides are TGTGCCAGCAGCCATGATACAGGGGATAGGGCTAGCACTGAAGCTTTCTTT.

J is TRBJ1-2 and V is TRBV27, with 8 bases fitting TRBD1. J lost 4 bases, V lost 0 bases, and 7 bases had no gene match. CDR3 length: 16 amino acids. CDR1 and CDR2 (germline): MNHEY, SMNVEV (reference sequence). CDR3 loop: CASSLSGQGFSYGYTF. The DNA of the CDR3 is TGTGCCAGCAGTTTATCCGGACAGGGCTTTAGCTATGGCTACACCTTC.

The chain combines TRBV6-2 or TRBV6-3 with TRBJ1-5; D not certain. V dropped 6 bases and J dropped 0 bases, with 12 bases sitting between them. The V gene's germline CDR1 is MNHEY and CDR2 SVGEGT. This CDR3 region has 15 residues. The DNA of the CDR3 is TGTGCCAGCAGCACTCAGCCCTATAGCAATCAGCCCCAGCATTTT. Protein product: CASSTQPYSNQPQHF.

The chain couples TRBV12-2 to TRBJ2-7. TRBV12-2 is recorded as a pseudogene. This CDR3 contains 16 residues. The CDR3 here is CASRLNYRGRAYEQYF. CDR3 nucleotide sequence: TGTGCAAGTCGCTTAAATTACCGGGGCAGGGCCTACGAGCAGTACTTC.

The genes are TRBV28 and TRBJ1-5, with D possibly TRBD1 on 5 matching bases. The CDR3 is made up of 12 amino acids. Per germline, CDR1 MDHEN and CDR2 SYDVKM. Trimming cost V 3 bases and J 16 bases, with 16 bases left between them. In DNA form, the CDR3 reads TGTGCCAGCAGTTTGGAGGGGAAGGTCAATCATTTT. This translates into CASSLEGKVNHF.

The chain recombines TRBV4-2 with TRBJ1-4; perhaps TRBD1 as D (6 bases). The CDR3 covers 17 residues. Germline V gene data show CDR1 as LGHNA and CDR2 as YNFKEQ. V was trimmed by 1 base and J by 0 bases, leaving 12 bases between them. The DNA of the CDR3 is TGTGCCAGCAGCCAAGTGGGGGCCCAAACAACTAATGAAAAACTGTTTTTT. Encoded protein: CASSQVGAQTTNEKLFF.

The chain employs TRBV21-1 and TRBJ1-6. TRBV21-1 is a known pseudogene. The CDR3 spans 14 residues. The CDR3 here is CAKITLDGYSPLHF. The CDR3 DNA sequence: TGTGCCAAAATAACCCTCGACGGTTATTCACCCCTCCACTTT.

The J gene is TRBJ1-5, the V gene TRBV2, with a weak D call TRBD1 (5 bases). The V end was cut by 9 bases, the J end by 2 bases, with 14 bases between. The CDR3 covers 14 residues. The germline gives CDR1 SNHLY, CDR2 FYNNEI. The CDR3 sequence: CASVNSRGNQPQHF. The CDR3 region has the DNA TGTGCCAGTGTCAACTCCAGGGGCAATCAGCCCCAGCATTTT.

V usage is TRBV29-1 and J usage is TRBJ1-4; D is perhaps TRBD1 (6 bases). Germline V gives CDR1 SQVTM, CDR2 ANQGSEA. The CDR3 extends over 12 amino acids. The V and J ends lost 3 bases and 6 bases respectively, with 8 bases between them. In DNA form, the CDR3 reads TGCAGCGTTGAGGGGGCATATGAAAAACTGTTTTTT. This translates into CSVEGAYEKLFF.